The source of this TCR beta chain is a study of cytomegalovirus exposure and HLA in healthy donors (dated by TCRdb to the late 2010s). Turning to the overall study: An earlier analysis of approximately 640 of the donors reported approximately 290 Gb of sequence data and around 120 million unique TCR beta sequences from about 200 million T cells. An earlier analysis of some 600 of the donors applied high-throughput TCR beta sequencing to assess whether each TCR beta V gene segment acted as functional or pseudogenic. Among some 400 genotyped donors of the cohort, an average of approximately 240,000 unique TCR beta nucleotide sequences was sequenced per donor, of which approximately 18% were non-productive. Alongside the repertoire data, information on donor age, sex, ethnicity and CMV serostatus was compiled. Several DR-DQ haplotypes were handled as single units for association and clustering because linkage in the cohort was strong. Besides the first cohort of around 670 subjects, a separate validation cohort made up of about 120 different subjects was used. Both class I and class II loci were covered by HLA typing, at four-digit resolution. The study aimed to test whether cataloging public T cell receptors could reveal signatures of past pathogen exposure. In the later analysis, no new phenotypic data were used to find candidate immune exposures; instead, reliance was placed on TCR beta sequences and their occurrence across donors. To study patterns of TCR occurrence, a later analysis re-analyzed previously published TCR beta repertoires from more than 550 donors and added high-resolution HLA genotyping. All discovery cohort repertoires had been generated on a single sequencing platform. Around 320 gigabases of sequencing data and around 87 million unique TCR sequences were included in an early release covering roughly 700 HLA-typed donors. A later genetic analysis used genome-wide SNP genotypes for about three fifths of the roughly 700 donors, treating that subset as a discovery cohort. Using immunosequencing, the study profiled T cell repertoires from around 670 subjects and related those repertoires to cytomegalovirus serostatus. Of the roughly 420 genotyped donors, 65% to 90% were placed in the genetic ancestry cluster associated with self-reported Caucasian donors. The number of typed donors differed by locus: about 620-630 for A, B, C, DRB1 and DQB1; roughly 510 for DQA1; around 580 for DPA1; and roughly 470 for DPB1. High-throughput TCR immunosequencing, statistical association of individual TCRs with disease status, and machine learning were combined to predict cytomegalovirus infection status.

A word on this clone: Its antigen remains undetermined. The sample holds no much larger clone one base away, and base qualities are not on file.

The cohort was made up of several hundred healthy bone marrow donors. All cohort members were sampled while nominally healthy, although unrecorded immune exposures were likely present. The donor tested CMV seropositive and was one of the 289 seropositive cohort members. A peripheral blood sample was collected from each donor, and TCR beta sequencing was performed on peripheral blood mononuclear cells. Genomic DNA was extracted from the blood cell samples with the Qiagen DNeasy Blood Extraction Kit. What the research found in general, with its limitations: Most TCR sequences were observed very rarely across donors, whereas some public TCRs were present in many individuals. For the cohort, immune exposure information was limited to CMV serostatus. Presence/absence analyses assumed roughly uniform sequencing depth across donors, an assumption that may not hold. Assigning TCR associations to individual alleles was difficult when HLA alleles, especially DR and DQ, strongly co-occurred. Some 15 rarely observed V segments, including chromosome 9 orphons, were excluded from the earlier analysis of some 590 of the donors because counts were too low. Three of the identified cytomegalovirus-associated TCR beta chains were confirmed in vitro to be specific for cytomegalovirus antigens. A later analysis reported that several top co-occurrence clusters appeared linked to parvovirus B19, influenza, CMV and Epstein-Barr virus. In a later analysis, HLA-associated TCR beta chains were found to be more clonally expanded and to have lower generation probabilities than equally common non-associated chains. A further reported finding was that TCR beta sequences accurately predicted the HLA-A and HLA-B alleles for most subjects in the first cohort. Broadly in line with IMGT annotations, most TCR beta V segments showed up in productive rearrangements about 87% or about 30% of the time in an earlier analysis of around 600 of the donors. The classifier was reported to diagnose cytomegalovirus status with high specificity and sensitivity in both the original and validation cohorts. In a later analysis, TCR association rates were found to vary across HLA loci, with the most associated TCRs seen for DRB1 alleles and the fewest for HLA-C alleles. According to a later genetic analysis, donors in an Asian-associated ancestry cluster had fewer N-insertions in productive TCRs than the approximately 700-donor mean. The study listed around 160 TCR beta chains as associated with cytomegalovirus. Because some donors lacked HLA typing at each locus, the association tests relied only on the typed subset. Correlated functional status among segregating V segments might reflect linkage disequilibrium, but an unknown experimental factor could not be ruled out. A cluster of highly shared sequence variants was judged likely to represent a technical artifact of the sequencing pipeline. In a later genetic analysis, a missense DCLRE1C variant was associated with V-gene and J-gene trimming of TCR beta chains, and the association was replicated in an independent cohort. The authors suggested that the approach could potentially be generalized to other disease states and immunological phenotypes. Most CMV-associated TCR beta chains appeared to be HLA-restricted in a later analysis, and the HLA associations seemed to be driven largely by CMV exposure. The cohort was sequenced for TCR beta chains only, and without alpha or paired-chain data the features that could be detected were limited. At a false discovery rate of 0.05, a later analysis linked 15,000 to 20,000 TCR beta sequences to specific HLA alleles.

The method was the immunoSEQ multiplex PCR assay. The multiplex PCR relied on a mix of 60 forward primers for TCR Vbeta segments and 13 reverse primers for TCR Jbeta segments. A multiplex PCR assay on genomic DNA amplified the CDR3 region of rearranged TCR beta genes. The Illumina HiSeq System was used to sequence the amplified TCR beta libraries as 87-base-pair reads. Turning to the authors' computational methods: In a later analysis, tens of millions of unique TCR beta chains were counted across the roughly 610 repertoires, and roughly 11 million of these chains were shared by at least two donors. Raw reads were error-corrected and collapsed into unique sequences with a nearest-neighbor algorithm that merged closely related sequences to remove PCR and sequencing errors. To assign V, D and J gene segments, CDR3 sequences were aligned to IMGT reference sequences. For a sequence to be retained, at least a six-nucleotide match to both a V gene segment and a J gene segment was required. A rearrangement was called productive if the CDR3 had no stop codons and remained in frame with V and J, and every other rearrangement was called non-productive. CDR3 was defined according to IMGT convention as the region running from the second conserved V-encoded cysteine to the conserved J-encoded phenylalanine. The earlier analysis of about 560 of the donors excluded any sequence lacking an unambiguous match to a single V gene segment. An earlier analysis of several hundred of the donors classified V segments as functional when productive rearrangements were above 56.7% and as segregating when the standard deviation between donors was above 5%. A statistical classification framework was developed to diagnose cytomegalovirus status using the catalog of TCR beta chain sequences. In a later analysis, V and J genes were assigned by comparing TCR nucleotide sequences against IMGT/GENE-DB human TR gene sequences. The TCRdist pipeline was used in a later analysis to assign CDR3 sequences and most-parsimonious VDJ recombination scenarios. In a later analysis, each TCR beta chain was defined by its CDR3 amino acid sequence together with its V-gene family, and reads without a unique V-gene family were excluded. To address suspected cross-contamination and a sequencing artifact, a later analysis removed roughly 640 highly shared, low-generation-probability nucleotide sequences. In a later analysis, a clonal expansion index was calculated for each public chain from normalized within-repertoire ranks of inferred template counts. In a later analysis, generation probabilities were computed using a VDJ recombination model fitted to out-of-frame rearrangements, and the results were checked against IGoR. Hypergeometric tests were used in a later analysis to score TCR-TCR, TCR-HLA and TCR-CMV co-occurrence, with a repertoire-size bias correction applied to the TCR pairs. In a later analysis, false discovery rates were estimated by permuting HLA or CMV assignments 20 times. In a later analysis, co-occurring TCRs were grouped using DBSCAN, with TCRdist sequence similarity added in when clustering inside HLA-allele-positive subsets. Co-occurrence clustering excluded repertoires with fewer than 30,000 or more than 120,000 public chains, plus five with anomalous nucleotide sharing. TCRdb holds this immuneACCESS table with in-frame rearrangements only. Some clones are missing; in checked studies, unresolved V genes explain under half, and the rest has no known cause. V, J and clone size are those of that table, while D and trimming were read from the DNA. The sample table contains under 150,000 clones; only one count was recorded for 70% to 80% of them. Clones ranked in the top ten supply around 5.8% of the sample.

Sequencing input: PBMCs. This clonotype was sampled from a woman under 40 in good health and CMV-seropositive.

At the DNA level, the sequence is TGTGCCAGCAGGCCGGGACAGGGTTGGGGTGAGACCCAGTACTTC. It encodes CASRPGQGWGETQYF. The V and J segments used are TRBV5-8 and TRBJ2-5; TRBD1 aligns with 9 central bases. Unmatched junction bases come to 10, with V trimmed by 5 bases and J by 5 bases. The germline V gene gives CDR1 as SGHTS and CDR2 as YDEGEE. There are 15 amino acids in the CDR3, from cysteine to phenylalanine inclusive. Kept here is only the CDR3 DNA, which spans 45 bases and is read in frame from base 1.